The rows below give T cell receptor beta chains drawn from one sample of a study of T-cell reconstitution after alpha-beta-depleted transplantation in children. Each CDR3 protein gets one entry after TCRdb re-called the PCR reads with MiXCR. The sample shows roughly 590,000 distinct CDR3 sequences, approximately 17% of them seen only once. The input for sequencing was PBMCs from the stem cell graft donor, taken from the stem cell graft. These receptors were collected from a human donor who donated a stem cell graft to a child with acute myeloid leukemia. Each CDR3 is given with its conserved first and last residue. The D gene is left open where the match is weak. The size entry is marked missing in some rows and otherwise reads once, few, many or a size class.

J: TRBJ1-6; D: .; size: many; V: TRBV20-1; CDR3: CSASPPQALNSPLHF; DNA: TGCAGTGCTTCCCCTCCTCAGGCCCTCAATTCACCCCTCCACTTT
J: TRBJ2-2; D: .; size: many; V: TRBV29-1; CDR3: CSVGQNTGELFF; DNA: TGCAGCGTTGGCCAGAACACCGGGGAGCTGTTTTTT
J: TRBJ2-7; D: .; size: few; V: TRBV24-1; CDR3: CATMGRGEQYF; DNA: TGTGCCACCATGGGAAGGGGCGAGCAGTACTTC
J: TRBJ2-7; D: TRBD2; size: .; V: TRBV20-1; CDR3: CSARDGGSGPVYEQYF; DNA: TGCAGTGCTAGAGACGGAGGTAGCGGGCCAGTCTACGAGCAGTACTTC
J: TRBJ2-4; D: TRBD1; size: few; V: TRBV20-1; CDR3: CSAYRGDKNIQYF; DNA: TGCAGTGCCTACAGGGGAGACAAAAACATTCAGTACTTC
J: TRBJ2-1; D: TRBD2; size: many; V: TRBV20-1; CDR3: CSAGFRASGGYNEQFF; DNA: TGCAGTGCTGGCTTTAGGGCTAGCGGGGGTTACAATGAGCAGTTCTTC
J: TRBJ1-1; D: .; size: few; V: TRBV7-6; CDR3: CASSLAVDILNTEAFF; DNA: TGTGCCAGCAGCTTAGCCGTGGACATATTGAACACTGAAGCTTTCTTT
J: TRBJ2-2; D: .; size: few; V: TRBV4-3; CDR3: CASSRTQDSRTGELFF; DNA: TGCGCCAGCAGCCGCACACAGGACAGCCGAACCGGGGAGCTGTTTTTT
J: TRBJ2-1; D: TRBD2; size: many; V: TRBV9; CDR3: CASSPTSGGNEQFF; DNA: TGTGCCAGCAGTCCGACTAGCGGGGGGAATGAGCAGTTCTTC
J: TRBJ2-7; D: TRBD2; size: many; V: TRBV7-2; CDR3: CASASGGSYEQYF; DNA: TGTGCGAGCGCTAGCGGGGGTTCCTACGAGCAGTACTTC
J: TRBJ1-3; D: TRBD1; size: few; V: TRBV28; CDR3: CASSTGGDFSGNTIYF; DNA: TGTGCCAGCAGTACAGGGGGCGATTTCTCTGGAAACACCATATATTTT
J: TRBJ2-3; D: TRBD1; size: .; V: TRBV19; CDR3: CASSATGALSTDTQYF; DNA: TGTGCCAGTAGTGCAACAGGGGCGCTTAGCACAGATACGCAGTATTTT
J: TRBJ1-3; D: .; size: few; V: TRBV12-3/TRBV12-4; CDR3: CASSSWSNQHIYF; DNA: TGTGCCAGCAGTTCTTGGTCGAACCAGCACATATATTTT
J: TRBJ1-4; D: .; size: few; V: TRBV20-1; CDR3: CSARGVRDVPNEKLFF; DNA: TGCAGTGCTAGAGGGGTGAGGGATGTACCTAATGAAAAACTGTTTTTT
J: TRBJ2-2; D: .; size: many; V: TRBV20-1; CDR3: CSARPQAPYTGELFF; DNA: TGCAGTGCCAGACCGCAGGCTCCCTACACCGGGGAGCTGTTTTTT
J: TRBJ2-7; D: TRBD1; size: many; V: TRBV10-3; CDR3: CAISEWDRSNYEQYF; DNA: TGTGCCATCAGTGAGTGGGACAGAAGTAACTACGAGCAGTACTTC
J: TRBJ1-1; D: TRBD1; size: many; V: TRBV7-9; CDR3: CASSSDRVTEAFF; DNA: TGTGCCAGCAGCTCCGACAGGGTGACTGAAGCTTTCTTT
J: TRBJ2-2; D: .; size: many; V: TRBV7-3; CDR3: CASSLSTVRGSGELFF; DNA: TGTGCCAGCAGCTTAAGCACAGTTCGTGGCTCTGGGGAGCTGTTTTTT
J: TRBJ2-1; D: .; size: .; V: TRBV24-1; CDR3: CATSGQATLWNEQFF; DNA: TGTGCCACCAGTGGACAGGCCACACTTTGGAATGAGCAGTTCTTC
J: TRBJ2-7; D: .; size: many; V: TRBV20-1; CDR3: CSAREVAGQTYEQYF; DNA: TGCAGTGCTAGAGAGGTGGCGGGACAGACCTACGAGCAGTACTTC